This T cell receptor (beta chain) was captured by sequencing in a study of T cell changes during pregnancy in multiple sclerosis. Produced via immunoSEQ multiplex PCR; TCRdb's table is partial and in-frame only. The table includes more than 85,000 clones, just over 90% detected once. Trimming left V 5 bases short and J 2 bases short, with 10 bases between. Germline V gene lookup returns CDR1 GTSNPN and CDR2 SVGIG (reference sequence). This CDR3 has 13 amino acids. The sequences come from peripheral blood, collected in the second trimester of pregnancy. This TCR was recovered from a female donor with multiple sclerosis, enrolled in a pregnancy study. The chain joins TRBV30 to TRBJ2-1; D possibly corresponds to TRBD1 (5 bases). The CDR3 protein is CAWLPGTYNEQFF. In DNA, the CDR3 is TGTGCCTGGCTTCCAGGGACCTACAATGAGCAGTTCTTC.